The entry below gives a single TCR beta chain sequence along with its context. Its antigen is unidentified. This entry belongs to a study of T cell responses to AZD1222 COVID-19 vaccine. Trimming left V 0 bases short and J 8 bases short, with 11 bases between. Germline CDR1 is LNHDA and CDR2 is SQIVND (reference sequence). This CDR3 is 14 amino acids long. Study-wide points: Clonal diversity was possibly underestimated, and white British individuals and females predominated among donors. Reportedly, nearly half of unique spike TCRs recognized epitopes outside B.1.351/B.1.1.7 mutations. The study sampled repertoires only after the peak T cell response.

The method was immunoSEQ multiplex PCR; TCRdb's version includes in-frame clones alone and lacks a portion of them. The sample has 110,000 or so clones; 85% to 90% are singletons. The J gene is TRBJ2-1, the V gene TRBV19; perhaps TRBD1 as D (5 bases). The sample here was peripheral blood, taken 28 days after the second AZD1222 dose. The receptor's source is an adult who received the AZD1222 COVID-19 vaccine. CDR3 nucleotides: TGTGCCAGTAGTATAGATCTTCTACAGGATGAGCAGTTCTTC. It translates to CASSIDLLQDEQFF.